This TCR beta chain emerged from a study of blood T cell repertoires in COVID-19. About the research overall: In each case, the material was cDNA or gDNA derived from T cells, B-cell-depleted T cells, or PBMCs.

Repertoires were generated with immunoSEQ multiplex PCR, while TCRdb's copy carries only in-frame clones and drops some. The sample comprises about 140,000 clones, 88% of which are singletons, and approximately 2.4% rests with the top ten. Seattle patient enrollment occurred during active infection, with longitudinal follow-up thereafter. The V and J ends lost 1 base and 10 bases, in that order; junction bases with no gene match: 7. This CDR3 has 15 amino acids. CDR1 is MGHRA and CDR2 is YSYEKL in the germline V gene. The origin of this receptor is a human donor with COVID-19, enrolled during active disease. The donor label of this sample is uncertain. The sample comprised peripheral blood. The chain uses TRBV4-1 and TRBJ1-6, with 7 bases lining up with TRBD1. The CDR3 region is CASSQGEGAYSPLHF. In DNA, the CDR3 is TGCGCCAGCAGCCAAGGTGAGGGGGCTTACTCACCCCTCCACTTT.